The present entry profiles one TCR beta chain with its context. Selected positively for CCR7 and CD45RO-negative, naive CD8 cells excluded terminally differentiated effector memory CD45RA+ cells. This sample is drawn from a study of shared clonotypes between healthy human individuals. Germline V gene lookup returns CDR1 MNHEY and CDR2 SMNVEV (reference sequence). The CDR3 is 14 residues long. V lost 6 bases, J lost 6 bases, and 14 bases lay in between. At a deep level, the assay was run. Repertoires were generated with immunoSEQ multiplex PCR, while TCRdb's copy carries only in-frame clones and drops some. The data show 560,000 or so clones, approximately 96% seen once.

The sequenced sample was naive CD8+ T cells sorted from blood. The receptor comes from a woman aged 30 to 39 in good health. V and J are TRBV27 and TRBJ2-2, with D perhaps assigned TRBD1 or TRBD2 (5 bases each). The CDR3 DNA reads TGTGCCAGCAGCCCCGGACGAGGGGCCGGGGAGCTGTTTTTT. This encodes CASSPGRGAGELFF.